The 18 T cell receptor beta chains listed next were all sequenced from one sample in a study of blood T cell repertoires in COVID-19. TCRdb's copy holds only in-frame clones and misses some; the assay was immunoSEQ multiplex PCR. The sample carries 270,000 or so clones, roughly 91% recorded once. The specimen sequenced was PBMCs or T cells enriched from blood (not recorded which). Receptors originate from a woman between 35 and 50 years old with acute COVID-19.

The chain recombines TRBV25-1 with TRBJ2-1; 7 nucleotides align to TRBD1. Trimming removed 3 bases from V and 3 bases from J; junction bases left unmatched: 8. From germline, CDR1 is MGHDK and CDR2 SYGVNS. The CDR3 length is 16 residues. The CDR3 region is CASSDQDRVYYNEQFF. CDR3 bases: TGTGCCAGCAGTGACCAAGACAGGGTATACTACAATGAGCAGTTCTTC.

This sequence joins TRBV24-1 and TRBJ2-1; D remains ambiguous. The CDR3 loop spans 17 amino acids. Germline loops: CDR1 KGHDR, CDR2 SFDVKD. The ends were cut back, 4 bases at V and 6 bases at J, with 21 bases in the middle. CDR3 DNA sequence: TGTGCCACCAGTGACCAAAATAGGAGCCCGATCGGCAATGAGCAGTTCTTC. Translated: CATSDQNRSPIGNEQFF.

The chain is built from TRBV29-1 and TRBJ1-4; D gene uncertain. Germline V gives CDR1 SQVTM, CDR2 ANQGSEA. The ends were cut back, 6 bases at V and 7 bases at J, with 15 bases in the middle. CDR3 size: 13 residues. This CDR3 is CSVSGGGVEKLFF. CDR3 nucleotides: TGCAGCGTGTCTGGCGGTGGTGTTGAAAAACTGTTTTTT.

The chain employs TRBV11-2 and TRBJ2-7; D possibly corresponds to TRBD2 (6 bases). The V gene's germline CDR1 is SGHAT and CDR2 FQNNGV. The CDR3 runs to 16 residues. Trimming removed 0 bases from V and 2 bases from J, with 14 bases in between. The CDR3 DNA follows: TGTGCCAGCAGCTTAGATCCGACTAGTACGGCCTACGAGCAGTACTTC. Its protein is CASSLDPTSTAYEQYF.

The chain couples TRBV18 to TRBJ1-4; a possible D gene is TRBD1 (6 bases). Trimming left V 4 bases short and J 5 bases short, with 14 bases between. This CDR3 contains 15 residues. Germline values: CDR1 KGHSH, CDR2 LQKENI. The CDR3 region is CASSRPTGTNEKLFF. The CDR3 nucleotides are TGTGCCAGCTCACGACCAACAGGGACCAATGAAAAACTGTTTTTT.

The rearrangement links TRBV4-2 to TRBJ2-1, with TRBD2 matching 11 bases. The germline V gene has CDR1 LGHNA and CDR2 YNFKEQ. This CDR3 spans 18 amino acids. The V gene end was trimmed by 4 bases and the J gene end by 8 bases; junction bases not matched to a gene: 16. CDR3 sequence (DNA): TGTGCCAGCAGCCCCCAAGGGACTAGCGGAGGGGGTGGGTATGAGCAGTTCTTC. This codes for CASSPQGTSGGGGYEQFF.

V is TRBV7-7 and J is TRBJ2-5; TRBD2 matches 11 bases. The CDR3 sequence is 17 residues long. J gave up 3 bases and V 2 bases, and 8 bases lay outside the gene matches. In germline, CDR1 is SSHAT, CDR2 FNYEAQ (reference sequence). The CDR3 region has the DNA TGTGCCAGCAGCTTAAATTCGGTAGCGGGGGGGAAAGAGACCCAGTACTTC. Residues: CASSLNSVAGGKETQYF.

The genes are TRBV2 and TRBJ2-3; 12 positions match TRBD2. Germline lookup yields CDR1 SNHLY and CDR2 FYNNEI. The ends lost 10 bases at V and 5 bases at J; junction bases unmatched: 7. The CDR3 runs 14 residues. CDR3 nucleotides: TGTGCCACCACGACTAGCGGGGGAAGAGATACGCAGTATTTT. Encoded protein: CATTTSGGRDTQYF.

The chain employs TRBV7-9 and TRBJ2-1; D may be TRBD2 (6 bases). The ends were cut back, 1 base at V and 5 bases at J, with 15 bases in the middle. This CDR3 spans 16 amino acids. CDR1 and CDR2 from the germline V gene are SEHNR and FQNEAQ (reference sequence). CDR3 protein: CASSLVPRGKDNEQFF. The CDR3 DNA sequence: TGTGCCAGCAGCTTAGTCCCCCGCGGGAAGGACAATGAGCAGTTCTTC.

The gene calls are TRBV18 and TRBJ2-7; D possibly corresponds to TRBD1 (5 bases). V dropped 2 bases and J dropped 0 bases, with 17 bases sitting between them. CDR1 is KGHSH and CDR2 is LQKENI in the germline V gene. This CDR3 is 17 amino acids long. CDR3 in DNA: TGTGCCAGCTCACCAGTTTCACCAGGGATGAGCTCCTACGAGCAGTACTTC. Translation gives CASSPVSPGMSSYEQYF.

The V and J genes are TRBV5-5 and TRBJ2-7; TRBD1 matches at 7 bases. Losses at the gene ends were 0 bases for V and 3 bases for J; bases not matched to a gene: 0. The CDR3 is made up of 13 amino acids. CDR1 and CDR2 (germline): SGHKS, YYEKEE (reference sequence). The CDR3 nucleotides are TGTGCCAGCAGCTTGGACAGGGGCTACGAGCAGTACTTC. Amino acid sequence: CASSLDRGYEQYF. The complete variable domain, with remaining parts taken from reference TRBV5-5 and TRBJ2-7, reads DAGVTQSPTHLIKTRGQQVTLRCSPISGHKSVSWYQQVLGQGPQFIFQYYEKEERGRGNFPDRFSARQFPNYSSELNVNALLLGDSALYLCASSLDRGYEQYFGPGTRLTVT.

The gene calls are TRBV5-1 and TRBJ1-1; D not certain. The V and J ends lost 4 bases and 3 bases respectively, with 7 bases between them. This CDR3 is built from 12 residues. CDR1 SGHRS and CDR2 YFSETQ come from the germline V gene. CDR3 protein: CASSRYDTEAFF. The CDR3 DNA follows: TGCGCCAGCAGCCGTTATGACACTGAAGCTTTCTTT.

V usage is TRBV11-2 and J usage is TRBJ1-5; 8 nucleotides agree with TRBD1. Germline V gene lookup returns CDR1 SGHAT and CDR2 FQNNGV. J gave up 4 bases and V 2 bases, and 1 base lay outside the gene matches. There are 14 residues in the CDR3. DNA of the CDR3: TGTGCCAGCAGCTTAACAGGGGGGAATCAGCCCCAGCATTTT. Translating it yields CASSLTGGNQPQHF. Complete variable domain (other parts from reference TRBV11-2 and TRBJ1-5): EAGVAQSPRYKIIEKRQSVAFWCNPISGHATLYWYQQILGQGPKLLIQFQNNGVVDDSQLPKDRFSAERLKGVDSTLKIQPAKLEDSAVYLCASSLTGGNQPQHFGDGTRLSIL.

The genes are TRBV27 and TRBJ1-6; TRBD1 agrees at 7 bases. The trim removed 10 bases at V and 0 bases at J, leaving 12 bases unmatched. This CDR3 contains 17 residues. CDR1 is MNHEY, CDR2 SMNVEV, per germline (reference sequence). CDR3 loop: CATAPRDRLSYNSPLHF. The DNA of the CDR3 is TGTGCCACCGCACCCCGGGACAGACTCTCCTATAATTCACCCCTCCACTTT.

This rearrangement joins TRBV2 to TRBJ1-5; D gene unclear. The length of the CDR3 is 15 residues. Looked up from germline, CDR1 is SNHLY and CDR2 is FYNNEI. V was trimmed by 4 bases and J by 7 bases, leaving 17 bases between them. The CDR3 here is CASSVRGIGRQPQHF. The CDR3 DNA is TGTGCCAGCAGTGTCCGGGGAATCGGTCGGCAGCCCCAGCATTTT.

For this clone: The identical CDR3 is also encoded by other nucleotide sequences in the sample. The rearrangement uses TRBV5-1 and TRBJ2-7; 9 bases align to TRBD1. Trimming removed 4 bases from V and 4 bases from J; junction bases left unmatched: 3. The CDR3 runs 13 residues. Germline lookup yields CDR1 SGHRS and CDR2 YFSETQ. The CDR3 loop is CASSLGTGYEQYF. In DNA, the CDR3 is TGCGCCAGCAGCCTTGGGACAGGGTACGAGCAGTACTTC.

The CDR3 DNA sequence: TGTGCCAGCAGCCGCCAGGGGACCACCGGGGAGCTGTTTTTT. Protein: CASSRQGTTGELFF. The V gene is TRBV7-3, the J gene TRBJ2-2; perhaps TRBD1 as D (6 bases). The CDR3 length is 14 residues. Trimming stripped 5 bases from V and 4 bases from J, with 11 bases between. Germline CDR1 is SGHTA and CDR2 is FQGTGA.

The V call is TRBV10-3, the J call TRBJ2-2; the D gene is possibly TRBD2 (5 bases). CDR1 is ENHRY, CDR2 SYGVKD, per germline. The V and J ends lost 5 bases and 1 base respectively, with 8 bases between them. This CDR3 region has 14 residues. CDR3 bases: TGTGCCATCAGTAGCGGTGAGAACACCGGGGAGCTGTTTTTT. Its translation: CAISSGENTGELFF.